This TCR beta chain was retrieved from a study of control samples from healthy donors and cancer patients. This CDR3 spans 15 amino acids. Germline CDR1 and CDR2: GTSNPN and SVGIG (reference sequence). The ends lost 3 bases at V and 4 bases at J; junction bases unmatched: 7. Sequenced by immunoSEQ multiplex PCR; TCRdb stores in-frame clones only, minus some. The table has fewer than 100,000 clones, almost 85% seen once; the top ten hold 2% to 2.5%. The sequence was collected from a man between 60 and 70 years old in good health. The source material was blood. This chain links TRBV30 with TRBJ1-2, with 11 bases matching TRBD1. The CDR3 sequence: CAWSVDRGLGYGYTF. Written as DNA, the CDR3 is TGTGCCTGGAGCGTGGACAGGGGGCTCGGCTATGGCTACACCTTC.